A single sample is the source of the 8 T cell receptor beta chains below, sequenced in a study of blood T cell repertoires in COVID-19. Produced via immunoSEQ multiplex PCR; TCRdb's table is partial and in-frame only. The table includes around 260,000 clones, around 87% detected once. Sequencing was done on a sample of peripheral blood. The receptors were gathered from a woman aged 55-70 years with COVID-19, enrolled during active disease.

The genes are TRBV7-6 and TRBJ1-1; 7 bases are shared with TRBD1. CDR1 and CDR2 from the germline V gene are SGHVS and FNYEAQ. The CDR3 runs 15 residues. V gave up 5 bases and J gave up 1 base; unmatched junction bases: 7. In nucleotides, the CDR3 is TGTGCCAGCAGCCGGACCACAGGGGAGAACACTGAAGCTTTCTTT. Its protein product is CASSRTTGENTEAFF.

This chain connects TRBV30 to TRBJ1-5; D possibly corresponds to TRBD1 (6 bases). CDR3 length equals 15 residues. Germline lookup yields CDR1 GTSNPN and CDR2 SVGIG (reference sequence). The V and J ends lost 4 bases and 1 base respectively, with 14 bases between them. The CDR3 reads CAWTTGGASNQPQHF. The CDR3, as DNA: TGTGCCTGGACCACCGGGGGGGCCAGCAATCAGCCCCAGCATTTT.

The chain recombines TRBV5-5 with TRBJ2-7; 7 bases map to TRBD2. J was trimmed by 4 bases and V by 1 base; bases with no gene match: 5. The CDR3 runs 14 residues. Germline V CDR1 and CDR2: SGHKS, YYEKEE (reference sequence). DNA of the CDR3: TGTGCCAGCAGCTTGCCTGGGGGGGTATACGAGCAGTACTTC. Protein product: CASSLPGGVYEQYF.

The chain has TRBV5-1 and TRBJ2-1; 9 bases match TRBD1. Germline V gene lookup returns CDR1 SGHRS and CDR2 YFSETQ. The V and J ends lost 3 bases and 7 bases, in that order; junction bases with no gene match: 2. This CDR3 has 13 amino acids. CDR3 DNA: TGCGCCAGCAGCTGGGACAGGGCGAATGAGCAGTTCTTC. It translates to CASSWDRANEQFF.

V is TRBV2 and J is TRBJ1-6, with a tentative D call TRBD1 (5 bases). This CDR3 comprises 13 residues. The ends were cut back, 8 bases at V and 6 bases at J, with 11 bases in the middle. Per the germline V gene, CDR1 is SNHLY and CDR2 is FYNNEI. The CDR3 loop is CASVQGLNSPLHF. CDR3 nucleotide sequence: TGTGCCAGCGTGCAGGGACTTAATTCACCCCTCCACTTT.

This chain links TRBV7-9 with TRBJ2-5; D possibly corresponds to TRBD1 (6 bases). CDR3 length: 19 residues. CDR1 is SEHNR, CDR2 FQNEAQ, per germline (reference sequence). Trimming shortened V by 6 bases and J by 0 bases, and 26 bases separated the two germline ends. CDR3 sequence: CASSPHAGTLRSHQETQYF. For the CDR3, the DNA is TGTGCCAGCAGTCCTCACGCCGGGACACTCCGAAGCCACCAAGAGACCCAGTACTTC.

This chain joins TRBV15 and TRBJ2-7; 15 nucleotides align to TRBD2. From germline, CDR1 is LNHNV and CDR2 YYDKDF (reference sequence). The CDR3 sequence is 17 residues long. The V segment lost 3 bases and the J segment 4 bases; nucleotides outside the gene matches: 7. This CDR3 reads CATSSSGLAGGRYEQYF. The CDR3 DNA reads as TGTGCCACCAGCAGCTCGGGACTAGCGGGAGGAAGGTACGAGCAGTACTTC.

Written as DNA, the CDR3 is TGTGCCAGCTCCTCCGCACGGGTGGACTATGGCTACACCTTC. Translation gives CASSSARVDYGYTF. The V gene is TRBV18, the J gene TRBJ1-2; D is uncertain. From germline, CDR1 is KGHSH and CDR2 LQKENI. Trimming pared 6 bases from V and 3 bases from J, leaving 14 bases between. CDR3 length equals 14 residues.